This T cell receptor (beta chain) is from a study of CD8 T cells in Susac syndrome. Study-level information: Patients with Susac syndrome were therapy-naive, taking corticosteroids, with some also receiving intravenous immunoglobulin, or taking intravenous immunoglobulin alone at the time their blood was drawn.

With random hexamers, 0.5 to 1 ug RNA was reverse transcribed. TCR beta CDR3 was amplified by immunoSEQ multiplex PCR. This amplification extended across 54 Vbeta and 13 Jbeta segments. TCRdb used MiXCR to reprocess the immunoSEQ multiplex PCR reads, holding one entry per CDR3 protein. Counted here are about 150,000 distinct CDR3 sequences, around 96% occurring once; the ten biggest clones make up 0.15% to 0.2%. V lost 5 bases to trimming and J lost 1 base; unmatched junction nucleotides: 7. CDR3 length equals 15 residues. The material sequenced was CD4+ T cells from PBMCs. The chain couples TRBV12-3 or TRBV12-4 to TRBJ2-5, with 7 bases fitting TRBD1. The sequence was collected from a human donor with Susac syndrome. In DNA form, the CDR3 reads TGTGCCAGCAGTCGTCAGACAGGGCCCCAAGAGACCCAGTACTTC. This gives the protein CASSRQTGPQETQYF.